The clone carrying this T cell receptor (beta chain) has only a few counts. Its target is unknown. The entry originates in a study of blood T cells in healthy people across ages. Study-level results: Naive T cell percentage showed a strong correlation with the diversity of TCR beta.

A J-beta primer mix and a sample-barcoded 5' primer were used in a second PCR of about 7 to 12 cycles. TCRdb reprocessed the 5' RACE reads via MiXCR and lists one record per CDR3 protein. The top ten clones hold about 19% of a sample with approximately 1,100,000 distinct CDR3 sequences, over 35% of them seen once. The sample taken for sequencing was blood. The TCR comes from a woman between 55 and 75 years old in good health.

Written as DNA, the CDR3 is TGTGCCAGCAGTGAAGCCGCAGACGCCTCCTACGAGCAGTACTTC. Encoded protein: CASSEAADASYEQYF. The gene calls are TRBV2 and TRBJ2-7; no clear D gene. Deletions cut 0 bases from V and 0 bases from J, with 9 bases between. This CDR3 spans 15 amino acids. CDR1 and CDR2 from the germline V gene are SNHLY and FYNNEI.